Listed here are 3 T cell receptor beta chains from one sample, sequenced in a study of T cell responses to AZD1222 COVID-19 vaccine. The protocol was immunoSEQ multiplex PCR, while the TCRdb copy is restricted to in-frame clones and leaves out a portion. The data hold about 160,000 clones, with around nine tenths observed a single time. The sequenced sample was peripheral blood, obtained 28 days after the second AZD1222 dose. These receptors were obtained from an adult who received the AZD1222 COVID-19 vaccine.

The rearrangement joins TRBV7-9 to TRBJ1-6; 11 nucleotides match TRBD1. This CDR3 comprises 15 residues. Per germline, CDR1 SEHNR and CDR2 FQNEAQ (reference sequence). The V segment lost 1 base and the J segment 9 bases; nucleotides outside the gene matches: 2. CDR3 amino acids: CASSLGTGGVSPLHF. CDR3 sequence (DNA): TGTGCCAGCAGCTTAGGGACAGGGGGCGTTTCACCCCTCCACTTT.

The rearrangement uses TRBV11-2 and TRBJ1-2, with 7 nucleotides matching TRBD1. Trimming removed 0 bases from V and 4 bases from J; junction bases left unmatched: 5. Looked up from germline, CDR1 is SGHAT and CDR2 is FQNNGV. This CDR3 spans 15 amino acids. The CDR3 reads CASSLDLGQFYGYTF. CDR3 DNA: TGTGCCAGCAGCTTAGACCTGGGACAGTTCTATGGCTACACCTTC.

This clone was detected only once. CDR3 residues: CASSLRGGPSYNEQFF. CDR3 coding DNA: TGTGCCAGCAGCCTGCGAGGGGGGCCGTCCTACAATGAGCAGTTCTTC. The chain has TRBV3-1 (or the pseudogene TRBV3-2) and TRBJ2-1; D is possibly TRBD1 or TRBD2 (6 bases each). Per germline, CDR1 LGHDT and CDR2 YNNKEL (reference sequence). The V end lost 4 bases, the J end lost 1 base, and 14 bases lay between the germline ends. CDR3 length equals 16 residues.